This T cell receptor beta chain stems from a study of cytomegalovirus exposure and HLA in healthy donors. Researchers ran the PCR with 60 Vbeta and 13 Jbeta primers. Measured with immunoSEQ multiplex PCR; TCRdb has only the in-frame clones, and not every one. The sample lists 160,000 or so clones; 82% were seen once. The TCR originated in a male donor in good health and CMV-seropositive. The source material was PBMCs.

The CDR3 bases are TGTGCCAGCAGCTTGGGTTCCAGGGGAACCGGGGAGCTGTTTTTT. Encoded protein: CASSLGSRGTGELFF. This chain links TRBV5-4 with TRBJ2-2, with TRBD1 as a possible D gene (6 bases). In germline, CDR1 is SGHNT, CDR2 YYREEE (reference sequence). This CDR3 contains 15 residues. The V gene lost 0 bases and the J gene lost 5 bases, with 11 bases spanning the gap.